One T cell receptor beta chain is described in this entry. The entry originates in a study of CD8 T cells in Susac syndrome. RNA was extracted with the RNeasy kit, and a quantity of 0.5 to 1 ug was reverse transcribed using random hexamers. TCRdb processed the immunoSEQ multiplex PCR reads anew with MiXCR; each CDR3 protein has one entry. The sample comprises some 110,000 distinct CDR3 sequences, about 93% of which are singletons, and roughly 0.087% rests with the top ten. The germline V gene encodes CDR1 SQVTM and CDR2 ANQGSEA. V lost 5 bases and J lost 0, with 17 bases in between. CDR3 size: 15 residues. Bulk CD8+ and CD4+ cells came from magnetic negative isolation; CD8+ TEMRA by FACS.

The chain links TRBV29-1 to TRBJ2-7; TRBD1 might be the D (6 bases). The sample consisted of CD4+ T cells from PBMCs. This clonotype originated in a human donor in good health. DNA of the CDR3: TGCAGCGTTCTTGGACAGACGATGGACTCCTACGAGCAGTACTTC. It yields the protein CSVLGQTMDSYEQYF.